This T cell receptor beta chain came from a study of beta chain features in type 1 diabetes listed by TCRdb under 2018. About the full investigation: Mean age, gender distribution, total cell number and subset yield were not different between patients and healthy donors. The study compared the TCRB repertoires of sorted circulating CD4+ T cell subsets in recently diagnosed type 1 diabetes patients with those in matched healthy donors. Whereas all 28 donors provided naive and central memory subsets, regulatory and stem cell-like memory subsets were isolated from just 8 patients and about 8 healthy donors. A total of 107,917,701 sorted cells were examined across all samples, and RNA yield correlated strongly with the number of cells per subset. Study-wide findings and limitations: Sequencing cDNA rather than genomic DNA could over-represent highly expressing activated cells, although activation and CD3 levels did not differ between groups. A moderate but significant shortening of TCRB CDR3 length was observed in type 1 diabetes patients in all four CD4+ subsets. At VDJ recombination sites, patients with type 1 diabetes made fewer insertions and deleted more nucleotides, a pattern implying thymic rearrangement abnormalities. Naive, central memory and regulatory TCRB repertoires appeared to be more alike among patients than among healthy donors. PCR may preferentially amplify shorter templates, but because patient and control samples were amplified and corrected together, any resulting skew would affect both groups equally. Because small numbers of individuals were included in the HLA sub-analyses, any influence of HLA type on TCRB rearrangement was left unresolved.

The entire amount of isolated RNA was reverse transcribed using the High Capacity cDNA Reverse Transcription Kit, so the sequenced TCRB transcripts were expressed ones. Naive, central memory and regulatory T cell samples underwent deep immunoSEQ sequencing, averaging approximately 3.3 million total reads per sample. Sorted cells were lysed in RLT buffer and RNA was extracted with DNase-treated RNeasy Micro or Mini kits, depending on cell number. To prevent cross-contamination, every cell subset was processed on its own, while patient and healthy donor samples were processed together. The immunoSEQ multiplex PCR was used to amplify TCRB sequences from cDNA, generating 87-bp fragments that spanned the CDR3 region. Sequencing of the amplicons was done on the Illumina HiSeq platform. Turning to the authors' computational methods: PCR bias was computationally corrected using synthetic template baselines, reads within Hamming distance 2 were collapsed, and singletons that could not be merged were discarded. Reads were aligned against IMGT to assign V, D and J genes, CDR3 length and insertions or deletions at six rearrangement sites. Clonotype counts were normalized to sorted cell number within each subset before computing true diversity and Gini coefficients with the tcR R package. The overlap coefficient, calculated on TCRB nucleotide sequences, was used to quantify repertoire sharing. Not all clones reach the TCRdb copy of this immuneACCESS table, which keeps in-frame sequences only. Checked studies attribute under half of the gap to unresolved V genes and leave the rest unexplained. V and J calls and clone size are given by that table; D and trimming were obtained from the DNA. The sample data list 300,000 to 450,000 clones, and around 10% of these were observed just once. Approximately 0.6% of the sample goes to the ten largest clones.

Turning to this clone: There is no known antigen for this receptor. It has no much larger one-base neighbor in the sample; base qualities were not kept.

V and J lose 2 bases and 12 bases, and a span of 20 bases separates them. The germline V gene (reference sequence) sets CDR1 to GTSNPN and CDR2 to SVGIG. The CDR3 runs 14 residues from the cysteine to the phenylalanine. The only DNA kept is the CDR3, 42 bases in frame from the first base. From each donor, a single peripheral blood sample of about 110 mL on average was drawn into heparinised tubes. A BD FACSAria II and a panel including CD45RO, CCR7, CD25, CD127, CD95 and CD27 were used to sort naive, central memory, regulatory and stem cell-like memory CD4+ T cells. All sorted populations exceeded 95% purity. PBMCs were isolated immediately by Lymphoprep density gradient centrifugation and stained directly without culture. To minimize batch effects, samples were stained and sorted in pairs, one healthy donor with one patient per experiment.

Sample: central memory CD4+ T cells from blood. Rearrangement joined TRBV30 to TRBJ2-1; the D call is possibly TRBD1 or TRBD2, each sharing 6 bases. The TCR originated in a man under 40 with type 1 diabetes. The nucleotide sequence reads as follows: TGTGCCTGGAGTACGCGGGAACGAGGGGGTGGGCAGTTCTTC. This translates into CAWSTRERGGGQFF.